What follows is one T cell receptor (beta chain) and its context. The data were produced by immunoSEQ multiplex PCR, yet TCRdb's version contains in-frame clones alone and is incomplete. The repertoire holds 180,000 or so clones, with 80% to 90% as singletons. This CDR3 comprises 15 residues. In germline, CDR1 is MNHNY, CDR2 SVGAGI (reference sequence). Deletions cut 2 bases from V and 14 bases from J, with 24 bases between. This sample was taken from a study of blood T cell repertoires in COVID-19. The rearrangement uses TRBV6-6 and TRBJ1-1, with D hard to call. The sequence came from an elderly woman with acute or convalescent COVID-19. The specimen sequenced was peripheral blood. CDR3 sequence: CASSYTLERGHNTFF. CDR3 DNA: TGTGCCAGCAGTTACACACTAGAACGAGGGCACAACACCTTCTTT.